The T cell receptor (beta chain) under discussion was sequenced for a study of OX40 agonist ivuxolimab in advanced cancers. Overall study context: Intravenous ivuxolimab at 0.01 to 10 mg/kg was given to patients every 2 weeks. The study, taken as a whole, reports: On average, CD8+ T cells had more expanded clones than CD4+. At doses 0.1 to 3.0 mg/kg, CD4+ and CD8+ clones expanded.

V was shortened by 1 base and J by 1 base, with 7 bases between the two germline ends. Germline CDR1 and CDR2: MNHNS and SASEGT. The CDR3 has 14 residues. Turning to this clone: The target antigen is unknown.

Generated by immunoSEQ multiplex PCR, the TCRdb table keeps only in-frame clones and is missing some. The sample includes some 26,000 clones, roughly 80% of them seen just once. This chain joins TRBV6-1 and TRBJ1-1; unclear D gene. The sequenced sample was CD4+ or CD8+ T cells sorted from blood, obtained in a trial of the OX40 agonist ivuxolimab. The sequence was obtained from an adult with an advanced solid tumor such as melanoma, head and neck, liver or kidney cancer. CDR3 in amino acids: CASSEVHRNTEAFF. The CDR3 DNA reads TGTGCCAGCAGTGAAGTACACCGGAACACTGAAGCTTTCTTT.